The TCR beta chain under discussion was sequenced for a study of blood T cell repertoires in COVID-19. For the study at large: T cells, B-cell-depleted T cells, or PBMCs supplied cDNA or gDNA.

The CDR3 runs 15 residues. After removal of 2 bases from V and 4 bases from J, the junction contained 5 bases not matched to a gene. Germline V gene sequence: CDR1 SGHDN, CDR2 FVKESK. This clone came up once. Under the authors' procedure: Quantification of nucleated cells was approximated via reference gene primer amplification. Data came from immunoSEQ multiplex PCR; TCRdb stores just in-frame clones and leaves some out. V and J calls and clone size come straight from that table; D and trimming were deduced from the DNA. The sample lists under 250,000 clones, around nine tenths occurring once. This clonotype originated in a woman in her 70s with active or convalescent COVID-19. Specimen: peripheral blood. The rearrangement uses TRBV14 and TRBJ2-3; TRBD1 aligns across 8 bases. CDR3 sequence (DNA): TGTGCCAGCAGCCAACAGGGGGCGTTCGCAGATACGCAGTATTTT. Residues: CASSQQGAFADTQYF.